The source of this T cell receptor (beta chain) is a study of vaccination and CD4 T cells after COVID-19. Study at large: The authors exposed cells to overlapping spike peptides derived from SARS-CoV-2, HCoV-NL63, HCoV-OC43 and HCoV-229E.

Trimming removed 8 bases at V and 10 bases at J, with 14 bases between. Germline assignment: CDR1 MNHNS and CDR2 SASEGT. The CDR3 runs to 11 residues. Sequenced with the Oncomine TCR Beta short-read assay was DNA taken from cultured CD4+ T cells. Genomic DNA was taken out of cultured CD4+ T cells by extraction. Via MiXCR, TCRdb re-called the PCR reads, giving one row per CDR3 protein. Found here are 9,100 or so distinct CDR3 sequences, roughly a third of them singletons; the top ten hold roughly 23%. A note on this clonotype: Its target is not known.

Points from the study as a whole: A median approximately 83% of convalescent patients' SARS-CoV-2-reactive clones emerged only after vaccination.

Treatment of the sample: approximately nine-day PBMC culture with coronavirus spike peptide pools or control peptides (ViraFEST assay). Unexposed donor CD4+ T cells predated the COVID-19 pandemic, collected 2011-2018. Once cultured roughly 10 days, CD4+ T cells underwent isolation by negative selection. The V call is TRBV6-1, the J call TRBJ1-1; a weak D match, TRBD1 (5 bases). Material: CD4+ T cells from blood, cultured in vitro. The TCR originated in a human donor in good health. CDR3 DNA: TGTGCCAGCGATCGGGGGGGTCCAGCTTTCTTT. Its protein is CASDRGGPAFF.